Here is one TCR beta chain with its context. Antigen unknown. The data are from a study of vaccination effects on CD4 cells after COVID-19. Measured with immunoSEQ multiplex PCR; TCRdb has only the in-frame clones, and not every one. This repertoire shows tens of thousands of clones, around 80% found once; its top ten account for under 6%. ViraFEST expansion of antigen-specific CD4+ T cells with viral peptide pools preceded sequencing. CD4+ T cells were isolated after 10 days of culture. Each participant was given two doses of one vaccine (BNT162b2 or mRNA-1273). The culture medium for 1.5 million to 2.5 million PBMC per well included 10 IU/ml IL-2 and roughly 10 ug/ml peptides. The source is a human donor who received a COVID-19 vaccine. Some clones in this sample may be carry-over from other donors' samples. Specimen: CD4+ T cells from PBMCs cultured with SARS-CoV-2 spike peptides, collected after COVID-19 vaccination.

The CDR3 DNA sequence: TGTGCCAGTAGTATGTCGAGCAGGGGGAGCAATCAGCCCCAGCATTTT. It codes for CASSMSSRGSNQPQHF. The rearrangement joins TRBV19 to TRBJ1-5; 7 bases are shared with TRBD1. Germline CDR1 reads LNHDA; CDR2 reads SQIVND (reference sequence). Unmatched junction bases numbered 6, after V lost 3 bases and J lost 1 base. The CDR3 is 16 amino acids.